Here is one TCR beta chain with its context. The sample comes from a study of control samples from healthy donors and cancer patients. The CDR3 loop spans 15 amino acids. From germline, CDR1 is MNHEY and CDR2 SVGEGT. V lost 5 bases and J lost 7, with 20 bases in between. Libraries were prepared by immunoSEQ multiplex PCR; TCRdb keeps only in-frame clonotypes and omits some of them. The sample gives over 150,000 clones, approximately 96% of which show up once; 5.5% to 6% is in the top ten. The chain has TRBV6-2 or TRBV6-3 and TRBJ1-2; D is undetermined. The receptor's source is a man aged 35 to 55 in good health. Material for sequencing was blood. The DNA of the CDR3 is TGTGCCAGCAGTCCGTCCCTCATGGCAGTAGCTGGCTACACCTTC. Translated, it gives CASSPSLMAVAGYTF.